Below are 16 T cell receptor beta chains sequenced from a single sample in a study of shared clonotypes between healthy human individuals. Data came from immunoSEQ multiplex PCR; TCRdb stores just in-frame clones and leaves some out. In the table there are about 1,500,000 clones, roughly 96% of which are singletons. Sample: naive CD4+ T cells sorted from blood. Specified subset: CD45RA+ positively selected. These receptors were taken from a young man in good health.

The V gene is TRBV6-5, the J gene TRBJ2-7; D may be TRBD1 (6 bases). CDR1 is MNHEY, CDR2 SVGAGI, per germline. This CDR3 is built from 13 residues. The V and J ends lost 6 bases and 3 bases respectively, with 12 bases between them. CDR3 sequence reads: CASRPQGIYEQYF. The CDR3 nucleotides are TGTGCCAGCAGACCCCAGGGGATCTACGAGCAGTACTTC.

This chain joins TRBV7-2 and TRBJ2-5; 11 nucleotides agree with TRBD1. The CDR3 runs to 16 residues. Trimming removed 6 bases from V and 5 bases from J; junction bases left unmatched: 11. Looked up from germline, CDR1 is SGHTA and CDR2 is FQGNSA. In nucleotides, the CDR3 is TGTGCCAGCAGGCAATCCGGGACAGGGGGAATGGAGACCCAGTACTTC. Amino acids: CASRQSGTGGMETQYF.

This clone appeared a single time. The chain combines TRBV5-1 with TRBJ2-5; tentatively, D is TRBD1 (5 bases). Deletions cut 0 bases from V and 3 bases from J, with 6 bases between. The germline CDR1 and CDR2 sequences are SGHRS and YFSETQ. The CDR3 has 13 residues. The CDR3 protein is CASSLEGKETQYF. The CDR3 DNA is TGCGCCAGCAGCTTGGAGGGGAAAGAGACCCAGTACTTC.

Written as DNA, the CDR3 is TGTGCCAGCAGTGACGACAGGGGGCACCCCTCCTACAATGAGCAGTTCTTC. Protein sequence: CASSDDRGHPSYNEQFF. The chain is built from TRBV2 and TRBJ2-1; 10 bases match TRBD1. Germline-derived CDR1 and CDR2 are SNHLY and FYNNEI. This CDR3 is built from 17 residues. V gave up 3 bases and J gave up 0 bases; unmatched junction bases: 5.

The chain combines TRBV9 with TRBJ2-3; TRBD2 aligns across 7 bases. Germline V gives CDR1 SGDLS, CDR2 YYNGEE. This CDR3 is 17 amino acids long. After removal of 6 bases from V and 0 bases from J, the junction contained 13 bases not matched to a gene. CDR3: CASKKGWERGSTDTQYF. CDR3 nucleotide sequence: TGTGCCAGCAAGAAAGGGTGGGAGCGGGGAAGCACAGATACGCAGTATTTT.

V usage is TRBV14 and J usage is TRBJ2-3; no definite D call. The CDR3 has 11 residues. Germline assignment: CDR1 SGHDN and CDR2 FVKESK. Deletions cut 1 base from V and 14 bases from J, with 10 bases between. Written as DNA, the CDR3 is TGTGCCAGCAGCCAAGGGCTTACGTGGTATTTT. Protein product: CASSQGLTWYF.

The table lists this clone with a count of one. This chain uses TRBV10-3 with TRBJ1-4; no clear D gene. The CDR3 is 13 amino acids. V lost 6 bases and J lost 0, with 5 bases in between. The germline V gene has CDR1 ENHRY and CDR2 SYGVKD. In nucleotides, the CDR3 is TGTGCCATCAGGGATCCAACTAATGAAAAACTGTTTTTT. Amino acid sequence: CAIRDPTNEKLFF.

The V and J genes are TRBV5-1 and TRBJ2-5; 16 nucleotides align to TRBD2. This CDR3 comprises 16 residues. Germline values: CDR1 SGHRS, CDR2 YFSETQ. V trimming: 3 bases; J trimming: 3 bases; junction bases outside the gene matches: 2. As DNA, the CDR3 is TGCGCCAGCAGCTGGGGACTAGCGGGAGGGGAAGAGACCCAGTACTTC. Its translation is CASSWGLAGGEETQYF.

This clone has just one count. The CDR3 DNA reads as TGCAGCGTTGCCCCACATGCGGCGGGAGGCACAGATACGCAGTATTTT. Its protein product is CSVAPHAAGGTDTQYF. The chain couples TRBV29-1 to TRBJ2-3, with 7 bases lining up with TRBD2. Trimming at V came to 4 bases and at J to 1 base, leaving 11 bases not matched to a gene. Germline V lookup: CDR1 SQVTM, CDR2 ANQGSEA. The CDR3 has 16 residues.

The V gene is TRBV28, the J gene TRBJ2-3, with D perhaps matching TRBD1 (5 bases). V lost 5 bases, J lost 2 bases, and 17 bases lay in between. CDR3 size: 16 residues. Per germline, CDR1 MDHEN and CDR2 SYDVKM. The chain's CDR3 is CASSPWTSPHTDTQYF. CDR3 DNA: TGTGCCAGCAGTCCCTGGACATCCCCCCACACAGATACGCAGTATTTT. Based on the CDR3 plus reference TRBV28 and TRBJ2-3, the full variable domain is DVKVTQSSRYLVKRTGEKVFLECVQDMDHENMFWYRQDPGLGLRLIYFSYDVKMKEKGDIPEGYSVSREKKERFSLILESASTNQTSMYLCASSPWTSPHTDTQYFGPGTRLTVL.

The chain joins TRBV5-4 to TRBJ2-1; D possibly matches TRBD1 or TRBD2 (5 bases each). Germline V gives CDR1 SGHNT, CDR2 YYREEE (reference sequence). The CDR3 covers 16 residues. V was pared by 0 bases and J by 1 base, with 11 bases between. The CDR3 region is CASSLGGSRSYNEQFF. The DNA of the CDR3 is TGTGCCAGCAGCTTGGGGGGGAGTCGGTCCTACAATGAGCAGTTCTTC.

The rearrangement uses TRBV9 and TRBJ2-5; 11 bases fit TRBD1. CDR3 length: 16 residues. Germline CDR1 is SGDLS and CDR2 is YYNGEE. V shed 3 bases and J 5 bases; nucleotides not matched to a gene: 9. CDR3 in amino acids: CASSESSGQGVETQYF. CDR3 nucleotide sequence: TGTGCCAGCAGCGAGTCCTCGGGACAGGGGGTGGAGACCCAGTACTTC.

The chain recombines TRBV4-3 with TRBJ2-2, with D perhaps matching TRBD2 (5 bases). This CDR3 has 20 amino acids. The germline V gene encodes CDR1 LGHNA and CDR2 YSLEER. The V end was cut by 2 bases, the J end by 2 bases, with 24 bases between. The CDR3, as DNA: TGCGCCAGCAGCCAACGGGGTACAATGTTCACAAATCTAAACACCGGGGAGCTGTTTTTT. It encodes CASSQRGTMFTNLNTGELFF.

The V call is TRBV7-3, the J call TRBJ2-3; D ambiguous. This CDR3 region has 15 residues. Germline-derived CDR1 and CDR2 are SGHTA and FQGTGA. The V gene lost 1 base and the J gene lost 6 bases, with 14 bases spanning the gap. The CDR3 protein is CASSLISQPGDTQYF. DNA for the CDR3: TGTGCCAGCAGCTTAATTTCACAGCCTGGGGATACGCAGTATTTT.

J is TRBJ1-3 and V is TRBV7-2; D possibly corresponds to TRBD1 (5 bases). Trimming shortened V by 6 bases and J by 8 bases, and 17 bases separated the two germline ends. Germline V gene data show CDR1 as SGHTA and CDR2 as FQGNSA. The CDR3 spans 14 residues. CDR3 bases: TGTGCCAGCAGGCCTAGGGGTCAGGGTGACACCATATATTTT. It codes for CASRPRGQGDTIYF. The whole variable domain, remainder taken from reference TRBV7-2 and TRBJ1-3, is GAGVSQSPSNKVTEKGKDVELRCDPISGHTALYWYRQSLGQGLEFLIYFQGNSAPDKSGLPSDRFSAERTGGSVSTLTIQRTQQEDSAVYLCASRPRGQGDTIYFGEGSWLTVV.

The chain is built from TRBV5-1 and TRBJ1-3; D remains unclear. The CDR3 is made up of 15 amino acids. Trimming stripped 3 bases from V and 0 bases from J, with 10 bases between. CDR1 and CDR2 (germline): SGHRS, YFSETQ. The CDR3: CASSSDVRSGNTIYF. CDR3 DNA: TGCGCCAGCAGCTCGGACGTCCGCTCTGGAAACACCATATATTTT.